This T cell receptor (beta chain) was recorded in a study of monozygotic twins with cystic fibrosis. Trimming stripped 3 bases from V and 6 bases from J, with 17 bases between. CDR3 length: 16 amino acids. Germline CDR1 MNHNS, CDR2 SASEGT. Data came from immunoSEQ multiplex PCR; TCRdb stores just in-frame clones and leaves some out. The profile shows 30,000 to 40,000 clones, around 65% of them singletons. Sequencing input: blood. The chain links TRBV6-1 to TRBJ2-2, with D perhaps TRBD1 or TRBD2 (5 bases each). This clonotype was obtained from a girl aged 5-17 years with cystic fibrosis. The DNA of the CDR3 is TGTGCCAGCAGTGAGTGGGTGAGGGACGAGGCCGGGGAGCTGTTTTTT. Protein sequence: CASSEWVRDEAGELFF.